The 15 T cell receptor beta chains presented below share a single source sample, sequenced in a study of T cell responses to AZD1222 COVID-19 vaccine. Sequencing was performed with immunoSEQ multiplex PCR; in TCRdb, only in-frame clones are kept and a portion is missing. The top ten hold about 12% of the sample, which has 90,000 to 100,000 clones, 70% to 90% seen once. The material was peripheral blood, obtained 28 days after the second AZD1222 dose. These receptors came from an adult who received the AZD1222 COVID-19 vaccine.

V is TRBV19 and J is TRBJ2-5; TRBD2 matches at 8 bases. The junction had 9 bases not matched to a gene; V was cut back by 7 bases and J by 5 bases. Germline V CDR1 and CDR2: LNHDA, SQIVND (reference sequence). There are 14 residues in the CDR3. CDR3 sequence (DNA): TGTGCCAGTAAAGATAGCGGGGCTCGGGAGACCCAGTACTTC. Its protein product is CASKDSGARETQYF.

The chain combines TRBV2 with TRBJ1-1; a weak D match, TRBD1 (5 bases). Germline CDR1 SNHLY, CDR2 FYNNEI. This CDR3 spans 19 amino acids. Trimming shortened V by 2 bases and J by 0 bases, and 22 bases separated the two germline ends. CDR3 sequence: CASSETPGEAGAMNTEAFF. In DNA form, the CDR3 reads TGTGCCAGCAGTGAAACTCCGGGTGAGGCCGGGGCTATGAACACTGAAGCTTTCTTT.

This clone was observed once. V is TRBV4-1 and J is TRBJ1-1; 11 bases match TRBD1. The CDR3 extends over 16 amino acids. CDR1 is MGHRA and CDR2 is YSYEKL in the germline V gene. V lost 0 bases and J lost 4; bases outside the gene matches: 4. The CDR3 protein is CASSQEEGTGGTEAFF. In nucleotides, the CDR3 is TGCGCCAGCAGCCAAGAGGAAGGGACAGGGGGCACTGAAGCTTTCTTT.

This clone showed up just a few times. The chain is built from TRBV7-8 and TRBJ1-2, with no clear D. Germline V lookup: CDR1 SGHVS, CDR2 FQNEAQ. V lost 3 bases and J lost 4, with 6 bases in between. This CDR3 is 12 amino acids long. The chain's CDR3 is CASSLGRYGYTF. CDR3 DNA sequence: TGTGCCAGCAGCTTGGGCCGCTATGGCTACACCTTC.

The genes are TRBV5-8 and TRBJ2-7; 8 bases agree with TRBD1. Per germline, CDR1 SGHTS and CDR2 YDEGEE. CDR3 length equals 14 residues. Germline trimming cut 4 bases from V and 6 bases from J; bases unmatched to any gene: 9. The CDR3 is CASSPRTGTSEQYF. CDR3 DNA sequence: TGTGCCAGCAGCCCCCGGACAGGGACCTCCGAGCAGTACTTC.

The rearrangement uses TRBV9 and TRBJ1-6, with 8 nucleotides matching TRBD1. The V gene's germline CDR1 is SGDLS and CDR2 YYNGEE. J lost 7 bases, V lost 3 bases, and 6 bases had no gene match. The CDR3 contains 15 residues. The CDR3 reads CASSGQGPSNSPLHF. The CDR3 nucleotides read TGTGCCAGCAGCGGACAGGGGCCTTCCAATTCACCCCTCCACTTT.

V and J are TRBV4-3 and TRBJ1-5; TRBD1 aligns across 10 bases. Germline assignment: CDR1 LGHNA and CDR2 YSLEER. The V segment lost 4 bases and the J segment 7 bases; nucleotides outside the gene matches: 10. CDR3 length: 16 residues. CDR3 bases: TGCGCCAGCAGCCGGGACAGGGGTAAGAACTCACAGCCCCAGCATTTT. It is translated as CASSRDRGKNSQPQHF.

V usage is TRBV5-1 and J usage is TRBJ1-1, with 8 positions matching TRBD1. CDR1 is SGHRS and CDR2 is YFSETQ in the germline V gene. CDR3 length: 14 residues. V was clipped by 4 bases and J by 5 bases; unmatched bases: 7. CDR3 in amino acids: CASSAGQVGTEAFF. In nucleotides, the CDR3 is TGCGCCAGCAGCGCGGGACAGGTGGGAACTGAAGCTTTCTTT.

This clone was found a few times. The J gene is TRBJ2-2, the V gene TRBV3-1 (or the pseudogene TRBV3-2); possibly TRBD2 for D (6 bases). The germline gives CDR1 LGHDT, CDR2 YNNKEL (reference sequence). The CDR3 covers 16 residues. V was pared by 5 bases and J by 2 bases, with 15 bases between. CDR3 bases: TGTGCCAGCAGCATAGGGACTCTAAGAAACACCGGGGAGCTGTTTTTT. It is translated as CASSIGTLRNTGELFF.

The chain combines TRBV27 with TRBJ2-3; D remains ambiguous. The CDR3 sequence is 15 residues long. CDR1 MNHEY and CDR2 SMNVEV come from the germline V gene (reference sequence). The V and J ends lost 1 base and 1 base respectively, with 9 bases between them. CDR3 sequence reads: CASSLLSPRTDTQYF. The CDR3 DNA reads as TGTGCCAGCAGTTTATTATCCCCCCGCACAGATACGCAGTATTTT.

This chain connects TRBV13 to TRBJ2-1; 8 bases agree with TRBD2. The CDR3 totals 15 residues. The germline CDR1 and CDR2 sequences are PRHDT and FYEKMQ (reference sequence). V dropped 2 bases and J dropped 2; count of bases not matched to a gene: 2. CDR3 sequence (DNA): TGTGCCAGCAGCTTAATCGGGAGGGCCTACAATGAGCAGTTCTTC. It translates to CASSLIGRAYNEQFF. Full variable domain (rest looked up from reference TRBV13 and TRBJ2-1): AAGVIQSPRHLIKEKRETATLKCYPIPRHDTVYWYQQGPGQDPQFLISFYEKMQSDKGSIPDRFSAQQFSDYHSELNMSSLELGDSALYFCASSLIGRAYNEQFFGPGTRLTVL.

The chain employs TRBV27 and TRBJ2-1, with 7 bases matching TRBD2. V gave up 5 bases and J gave up 6 bases; unmatched junction bases: 13. There are 16 residues in the CDR3. Germline-derived CDR1 and CDR2 are MNHEY and SMNVEV (reference sequence). CDR3 loop: CASSPSWRELANEQFF. The CDR3 DNA is TGTGCCAGCAGTCCGTCTTGGCGGGAGCTGGCCAATGAGCAGTTCTTC.

J is TRBJ1-2 and V is TRBV19; D is uncertain. The CDR3 covers 13 residues. V lost 4 bases, J lost 8 bases, and 14 bases lay in between. The V gene's germline CDR1 is LNHDA and CDR2 SQIVND (reference sequence). The CDR3 sequence is CASSTVVGGGYTF. CDR3 nucleotide sequence: TGTGCCAGTAGTACCGTTGTCGGAGGAGGCTACACCTTC.

The chain couples TRBV13 to TRBJ2-1; 7 bases fit TRBD1. This CDR3 has 14 residues. With V trimmed by 1 base and J by 7 bases, 4 bases remained unmatched. The V gene's germline CDR1 is PRHDT and CDR2 FYEKMQ (reference sequence). The CDR3 DNA sequence: TGTGCCAGCAGCTTAGACAGGGGTCGTAATGAGCAGTTCTTC. Its protein is CASSLDRGRNEQFF.

The chain couples TRBV2 to TRBJ2-1; D is unresolved. Germline V gene sequence: CDR1 SNHLY, CDR2 FYNNEI. V was trimmed by 1 base and J by 7 bases, leaving 8 bases between them. This CDR3 is 13 amino acids long. CDR3 coding DNA: TGTGCCAGCAGTGAAGGGCTAATAAATGAGCAGTTCTTC. It codes for CASSEGLINEQFF.